The clone carrying this T cell receptor (beta chain) occurred many times. Its antigen is currently unknown. Amplification of TCR beta CDR3 regions was performed using RNA transcripts as template. Researchers ran a first-round RT-PCR on the TCR CDR3 using the HTBI primer set. In TCRdb, the multiplex PCR reads were re-called with MiXCR into one record per CDR3 protein. The profile covers under 400,000 distinct CDR3 sequences, with 15% to 18% appearing a single time and around 30% taken by the ten largest. V gave up 8 bases and J gave up 0 bases, with 10 bases separating them. Germline assignment: CDR1 SNHLY and CDR2 FYNNEI. The CDR3 is made up of 14 amino acids. The data were taken from a study of T cells in Graves' hyperthyroidism and ophthalmopathy. Thyroid ultrasound, orbital computed tomography, clinical symptoms, and serum thyroxine and TRAb underpinned diagnoses. Study results and caveats: Most clonotypes expanded in thyroid above 0.001 were likewise present in blood.

The rearrangement uses TRBV2 and TRBJ2-2; no clear D gene. The material sequenced was blood. This clonotype originated in a woman between 18 and 30 years old with Graves' hyperthyroidism that later progressed to Graves' ophthalmopathy. CDR3 residues: CASLGDPNTGELFF. Here the CDR3 DNA reads TGTGCCAGCTTAGGAGATCCGAACACCGGGGAGCTGTTTTTT.